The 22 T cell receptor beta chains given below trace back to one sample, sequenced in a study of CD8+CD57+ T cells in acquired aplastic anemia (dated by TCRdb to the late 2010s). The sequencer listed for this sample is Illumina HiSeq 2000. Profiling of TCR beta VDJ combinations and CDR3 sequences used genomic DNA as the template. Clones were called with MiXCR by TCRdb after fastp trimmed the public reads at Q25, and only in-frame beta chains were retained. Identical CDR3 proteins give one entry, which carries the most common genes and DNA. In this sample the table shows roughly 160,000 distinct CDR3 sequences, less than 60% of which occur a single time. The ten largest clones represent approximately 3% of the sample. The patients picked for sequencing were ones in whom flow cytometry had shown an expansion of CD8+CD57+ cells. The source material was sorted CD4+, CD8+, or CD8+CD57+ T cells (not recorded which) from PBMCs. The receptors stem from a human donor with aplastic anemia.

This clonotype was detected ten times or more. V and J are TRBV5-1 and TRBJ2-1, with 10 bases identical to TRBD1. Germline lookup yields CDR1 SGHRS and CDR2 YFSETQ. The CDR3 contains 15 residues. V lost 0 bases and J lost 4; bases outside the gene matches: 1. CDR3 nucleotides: TGCGCCAGCAGCTTGGTGGGACAGGGGTACAATGAGCAGTTCTTC. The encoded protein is CASSLVGQGYNEQFF.

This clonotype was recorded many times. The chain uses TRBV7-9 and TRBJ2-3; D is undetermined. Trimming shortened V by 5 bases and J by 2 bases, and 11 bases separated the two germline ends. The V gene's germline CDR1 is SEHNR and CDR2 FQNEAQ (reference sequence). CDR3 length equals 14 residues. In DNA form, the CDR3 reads TGTGCCAGCAGCCCGGCCGTGACCACAGATACGCAGTATTTT. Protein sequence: CASSPAVTTDTQYF.

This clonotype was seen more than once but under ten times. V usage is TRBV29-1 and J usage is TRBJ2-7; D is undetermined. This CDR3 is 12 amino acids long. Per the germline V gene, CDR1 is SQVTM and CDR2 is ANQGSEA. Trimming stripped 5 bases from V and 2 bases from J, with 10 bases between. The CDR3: CSVWLNTYEQYF. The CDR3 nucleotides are TGCAGCGTTTGGTTAAATACCTACGAGCAGTACTTC.

CDR3 amino acids: CATSTVTGPEAFF. The CDR3 coding sequence is TGTGCCACCAGCACTGTGACAGGTCCTGAAGCTTTCTTT. This chain links TRBV24-1 with TRBJ1-1, with D possibly matching TRBD1 (6 bases). CDR3 length: 13 amino acids. V was cut by 7 bases and J by 6 bases, with 14 bases left in between. CDR1 is KGHDR, CDR2 SFDVKD, per germline.

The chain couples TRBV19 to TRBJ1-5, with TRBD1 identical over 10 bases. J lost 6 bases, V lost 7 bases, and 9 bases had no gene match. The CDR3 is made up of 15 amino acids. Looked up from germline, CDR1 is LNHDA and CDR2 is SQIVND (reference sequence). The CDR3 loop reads CASTKGTGVSQPQHF. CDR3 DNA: TGTGCCAGTACCAAAGGGACAGGGGTAAGTCAGCCCCAGCATTTT.

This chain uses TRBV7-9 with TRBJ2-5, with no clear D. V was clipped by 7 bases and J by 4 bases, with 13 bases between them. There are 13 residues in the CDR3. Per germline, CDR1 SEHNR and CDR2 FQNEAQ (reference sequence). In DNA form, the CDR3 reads TGTGCCAGCACCCCTTTGAAGGGAGAGACCCAGTACTTC. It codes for CASTPLKGETQYF.

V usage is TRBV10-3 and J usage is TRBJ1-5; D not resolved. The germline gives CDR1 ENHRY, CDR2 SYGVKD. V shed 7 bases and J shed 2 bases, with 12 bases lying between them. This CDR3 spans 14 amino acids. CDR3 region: CAIKAGERNQPQHF. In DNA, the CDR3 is TGTGCCATCAAGGCAGGCGAGCGCAATCAGCCCCAGCATTTT.

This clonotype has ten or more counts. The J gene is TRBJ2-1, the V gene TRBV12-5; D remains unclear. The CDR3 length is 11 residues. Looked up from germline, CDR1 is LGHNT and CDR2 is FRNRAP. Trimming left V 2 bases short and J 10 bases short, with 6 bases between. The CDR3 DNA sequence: TGTGCTAGTGGTTTGAGAACAGAGCAGTTCTTC. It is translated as CASGLRTEQFF.

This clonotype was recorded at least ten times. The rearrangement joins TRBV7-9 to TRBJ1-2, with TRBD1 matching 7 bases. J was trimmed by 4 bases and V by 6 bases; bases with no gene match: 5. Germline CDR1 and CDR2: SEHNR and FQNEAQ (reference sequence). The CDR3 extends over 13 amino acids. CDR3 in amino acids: CASRRQGPYGYTF. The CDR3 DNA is TGTGCCAGCAGGCGACAGGGCCCCTATGGCTACACCTTC.

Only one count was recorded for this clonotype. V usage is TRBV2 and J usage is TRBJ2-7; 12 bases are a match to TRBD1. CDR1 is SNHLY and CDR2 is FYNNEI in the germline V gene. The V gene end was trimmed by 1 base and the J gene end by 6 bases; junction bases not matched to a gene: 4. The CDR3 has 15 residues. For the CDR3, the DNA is TGTGCCAGCAGTGAAGGGGGACAGGGGGCCTTCGAGCAGTACTTC. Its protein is CASSEGGQGAFEQYF.

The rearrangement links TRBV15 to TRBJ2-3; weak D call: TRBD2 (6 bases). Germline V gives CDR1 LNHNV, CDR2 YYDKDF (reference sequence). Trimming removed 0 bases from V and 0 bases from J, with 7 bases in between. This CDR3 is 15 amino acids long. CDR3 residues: CATSREGLSTDTQYF. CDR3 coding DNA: TGTGCCACCAGCAGAGAAGGACTAAGCACAGATACGCAGTATTTT.

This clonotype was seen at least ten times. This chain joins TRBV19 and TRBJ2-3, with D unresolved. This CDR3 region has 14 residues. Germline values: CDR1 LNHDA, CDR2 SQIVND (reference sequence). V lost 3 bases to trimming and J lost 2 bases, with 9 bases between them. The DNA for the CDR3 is TGTGCCAGTAGTATTAGGCTGAACACAGATACGCAGTATTTT. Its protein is CASSIRLNTDTQYF.

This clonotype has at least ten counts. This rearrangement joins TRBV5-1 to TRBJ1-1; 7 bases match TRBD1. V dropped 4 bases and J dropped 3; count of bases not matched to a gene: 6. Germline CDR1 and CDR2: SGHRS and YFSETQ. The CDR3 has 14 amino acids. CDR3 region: CASSRSGGDTEAFF. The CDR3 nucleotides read TGCGCCAGCAGCAGATCAGGGGGGGACACTGAAGCTTTCTTT.

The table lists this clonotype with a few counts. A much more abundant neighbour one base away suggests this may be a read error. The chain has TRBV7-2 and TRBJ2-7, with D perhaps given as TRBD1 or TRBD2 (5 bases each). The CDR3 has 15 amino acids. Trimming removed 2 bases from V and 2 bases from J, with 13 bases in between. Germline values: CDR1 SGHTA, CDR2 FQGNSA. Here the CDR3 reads CASSLSWDGTYEQYF. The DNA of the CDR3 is TGTGCCAGCAGCTTAAGTTGGGACGGTACCTACGAGCAGTACTTC.

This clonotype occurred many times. The CDR3 loop reads CSVGGKVEGYTF. The CDR3 bases are TGCAGCGTTGGTGGAAAGGTAGAGGGCTACACCTTC. This chain connects TRBV29-1 to TRBJ1-2; D ambiguous. CDR1 and CDR2 (germline): SQVTM, ANQGSEA. The CDR3 covers 12 residues. The V and J ends lost 4 bases and 8 bases respectively, with 14 bases between them.

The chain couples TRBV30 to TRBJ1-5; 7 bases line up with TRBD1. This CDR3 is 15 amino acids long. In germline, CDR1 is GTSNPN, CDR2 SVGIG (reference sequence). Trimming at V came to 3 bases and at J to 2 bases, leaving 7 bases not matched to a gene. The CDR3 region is CAWSLDRVRNQPQHF. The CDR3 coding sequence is TGTGCCTGGAGCCTCGACAGGGTTCGCAATCAGCCCCAGCATTTT.

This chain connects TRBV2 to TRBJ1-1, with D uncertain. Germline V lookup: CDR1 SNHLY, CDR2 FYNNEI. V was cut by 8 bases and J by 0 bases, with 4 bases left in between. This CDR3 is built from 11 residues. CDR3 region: CASQLNTEAFF. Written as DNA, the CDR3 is TGTGCCAGCCAGCTGAACACTGAAGCTTTCTTT.

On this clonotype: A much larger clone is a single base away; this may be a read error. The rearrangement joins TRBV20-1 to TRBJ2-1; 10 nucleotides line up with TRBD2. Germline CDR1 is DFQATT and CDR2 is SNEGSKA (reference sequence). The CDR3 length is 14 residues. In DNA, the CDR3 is TGCAGTGCTAGTCTAGCGGGAGCCAGGCATGAGCAGCTCTTC. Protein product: CSASLAGARHEQLF.

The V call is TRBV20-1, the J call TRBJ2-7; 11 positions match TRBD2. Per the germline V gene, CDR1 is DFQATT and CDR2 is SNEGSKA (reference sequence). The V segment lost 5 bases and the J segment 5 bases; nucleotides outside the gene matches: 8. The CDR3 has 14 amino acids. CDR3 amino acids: CSADLSGGANEQYF. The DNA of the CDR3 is TGCAGTGCTGACCTTAGCGGGGGGGCCAACGAGCAGTACTTC.

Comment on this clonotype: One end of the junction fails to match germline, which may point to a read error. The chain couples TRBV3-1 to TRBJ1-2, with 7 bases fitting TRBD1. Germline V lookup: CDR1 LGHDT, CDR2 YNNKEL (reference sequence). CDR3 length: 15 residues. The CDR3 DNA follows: TGTTCCAGCAGCCAAGATCGAAGACAGGGAGATGGCTACACCTTC. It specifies CSSSQDRRQGDGYTF.

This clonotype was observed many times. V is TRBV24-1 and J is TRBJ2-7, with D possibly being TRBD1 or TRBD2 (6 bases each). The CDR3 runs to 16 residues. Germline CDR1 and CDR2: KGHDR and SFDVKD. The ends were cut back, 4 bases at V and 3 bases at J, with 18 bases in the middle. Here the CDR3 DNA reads TGTGCCACCAGTGAGACCGGGGGCAGAAAAGACTACGAGCAGTACTTC. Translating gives CATSETGGRKDYEQYF.

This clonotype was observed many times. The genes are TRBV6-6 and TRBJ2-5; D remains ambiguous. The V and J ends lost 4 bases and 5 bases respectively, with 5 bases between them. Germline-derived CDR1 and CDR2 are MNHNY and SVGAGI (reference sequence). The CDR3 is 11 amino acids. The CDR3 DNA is TGTGCCAGCAGTTCGAAGGAGACCCAGTACTTC. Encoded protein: CASSSKETQYF.